The rows below give T cell receptor beta chains drawn from one sample of a study of OX40 agonist ivuxolimab in advanced cancers. The table came from immunoSEQ multiplex PCR; TCRdb's copy has only in-frame clones and leaves some out. The sample consists of fewer than 95,000 clones, more than 85% of them appearing once. The sequencing used CD4+ or CD8+ T cells sorted from blood, collected in a trial of the OX40 agonist ivuxolimab. Source of these receptors: an adult with an advanced solid tumor such as melanoma, head and neck, liver or kidney cancer. The CDR3 runs from the conserved cysteine through the conserved F or W. The order of the fields is clone size, D gene, J gene, V gene, CDR3 DNA, CDR3 protein. The D gene is left open where the match is weak. For some rows the clone size is stated as once, few or many, or as a class when expanded; others skip it.

abundance: NA
d_gene: TRBD1
j_gene: TRBJ2-7
v_gene: TRBV27
CDR3nt: TGTGCCAGCAGCTTAAACCGGGACAGGAGATCCTACGAGCAGTACTTC
CDR3aa: CASSLNRDRRSYEQYF

abundance: NA
d_gene: NA
j_gene: TRBJ2-3
v_gene: TRBV27
CDR3nt: TGTGCCAGCAGTTTATACCCGGCAGAAGATACGCAGTATTTT
CDR3aa: CASSLYPAEDTQYF

abundance: NA
d_gene: NA
j_gene: TRBJ2-1
v_gene: TRBV29-1
CDR3nt: TGCAGCGCCTGGGGTGTCGGGGGGCGCGGGGAGCAGTTCTTC
CDR3aa: CSAWGVGGRGEQFF

abundance: NA
d_gene: TRBD2
j_gene: TRBJ2-7
v_gene: TRBV4-2
CDR3nt: TGTGCCAGCAGCCCGACGTTAGCGGGAGTAAACTACGAGCAGTACTTC
CDR3aa: CASSPTLAGVNYEQYF

abundance: NA
d_gene: NA
j_gene: TRBJ2-7
v_gene: TRBV13
CDR3nt: TGTGCCAGCAGCCCCGAGGGGGGGACCGGCTACGAGCAGTACTTC
CDR3aa: CASSPEGGTGYEQYF

abundance: NA
d_gene: NA
j_gene: TRBJ2-3
v_gene: TRBV2
CDR3nt: TGTGCCCTCCTGAAGGATGGCACAGATACGCAGTATTTT
CDR3aa: CALLKDGTDTQYF

abundance: NA
d_gene: NA
j_gene: TRBJ1-1
v_gene: TRBV20-1
CDR3nt: TGCAGTGCTAGAGGGGGAGCTTTCTTT
CDR3aa: CSARGGAFF

abundance: NA
d_gene: NA
j_gene: TRBJ2-7
v_gene: TRBV29-1
CDR3nt: TGCAGCGCCGCCGGCGACTCCTACGAGCAGTACTTC
CDR3aa: CSAAGDSYEQYF

abundance: once
d_gene: TRBD1
j_gene: TRBJ2-5
v_gene: TRBV6-5
CDR3nt: TGTGCCAGCACTGGGCAGGGGGCTTCAGAGACCCAGTACTTC
CDR3aa: CASTGQGASETQYF

abundance: NA
d_gene: TRBD1
j_gene: TRBJ1-1
v_gene: TRBV27
CDR3nt: TGTGCCAGCAGTTCCTCAGGGGGCTGGACTGAAGCTTTCTTT
CDR3aa: CASSSSGGWTEAFF

abundance: NA
d_gene: NA
j_gene: TRBJ2-1
v_gene: TRBV5-4
CDR3nt: TGTGCCAGCAGCCCTGGTCGGGACTCTCAGTTCTTC
CDR3aa: CASSPGRDSQFF

abundance: NA
d_gene: TRBD1
j_gene: TRBJ1-2
v_gene: TRBV27
CDR3nt: TGTGCCAGCGGCCCGGGACAGGGTAACTATGGCTACACCTTC
CDR3aa: CASGPGQGNYGYTF

abundance: NA
d_gene: NA
j_gene: TRBJ1-3
v_gene: TRBV19
CDR3nt: TGTGCCAGTAGCCCAAGCATGAGAGCTGGAAACACCATATATTTT
CDR3aa: CASSPSMRAGNTIYF

abundance: NA
d_gene: NA
j_gene: TRBJ2-3
v_gene: TRBV5-6
CDR3nt: TGTGCCAGCAGCTTAGGGTCAGATACGCAGTATTTT
CDR3aa: CASSLGSDTQYF

abundance: NA
d_gene: TRBD1
j_gene: TRBJ1-2
v_gene: TRBV11-3
CDR3nt: TGTGCCAGCAGCACTCCCCCCGGGACAGGGGCTAACGGCTACACCTTC
CDR3aa: CASSTPPGTGANGYTF

abundance: NA
d_gene: NA
j_gene: TRBJ2-1
v_gene: TRBV5-1
CDR3nt: TGCGCCAGCAGCGGGACCAGGGGGGCCGCCTACAATGAGCAGTTCTTC
CDR3aa: CASSGTRGAAYNEQFF

abundance: once
d_gene: NA
j_gene: TRBJ2-2
v_gene: TRBV7-6
CDR3nt: TGTGCCAGCAGCTTAGTAGGCTGGGGGGAGCTGTTTTTT
CDR3aa: CASSLVGWGELFF

abundance: NA
d_gene: NA
j_gene: TRBJ1-1
v_gene: TRBV6-5
CDR3nt: TGTGCCAGCAGTTATAAGGCGCCAAACACTGAAGCTTTCTTT
CDR3aa: CASSYKAPNTEAFF

abundance: NA
d_gene: NA
j_gene: TRBJ2-7
v_gene: TRBV29-1
CDR3nt: TGCAGCGTTGAGACAGCTCTACCCTACGAGCAGTACTTC
CDR3aa: CSVETALPYEQYF

abundance: NA
d_gene: TRBD1
j_gene: TRBJ1-1
v_gene: TRBV6-1
CDR3nt: TGTGCCAGCAGTGACCAGGGGGCGAGCGCTGAAGCTTTCTTT
CDR3aa: CASSDQGASAEAFF

abundance: once
d_gene: TRBD2
j_gene: TRBJ2-4
v_gene: TRBV18
CDR3nt: TGTGCCAGCTCACCCTATAGCGGGGGTCTTCTAGCCAAAAACATTCAGTACTTC
CDR3aa: CASSPYSGGLLAKNIQYF

abundance: NA
d_gene: NA
j_gene: TRBJ1-1
v_gene: TRBV6-5
CDR3nt: TGTGCCAGCAGTTACTCGGGATTAAACACTGAAGCTTTCTTT
CDR3aa: CASSYSGLNTEAFF

abundance: NA
d_gene: NA
j_gene: TRBJ2-5
v_gene: TRBV12-5
CDR3nt: TGTGCTAGTGGTTTGGGTCAGGGGCGCCAAGAGACCCAGTACTTC
CDR3aa: CASGLGQGRQETQYF

abundance: NA
d_gene: NA
j_gene: TRBJ1-1
v_gene: TRBV11-2
CDR3nt: TGTGCCAGCAGCTTAGGGAATGGTCTACTGAACACTGAAGCTTTCTTT
CDR3aa: CASSLGNGLLNTEAFF

abundance: NA
d_gene: NA
j_gene: TRBJ2-7
v_gene: TRBV29-1
CDR3nt: TGCAGCGTTGAATTGGGCTCCTACGAGCAGTACTTC
CDR3aa: CSVELGSYEQYF

abundance: NA
d_gene: TRBD1
j_gene: TRBJ1-2
v_gene: TRBV6-6
CDR3nt: TGTGCCAGCAGTTACTCAGGGGGCGCAGATGGCTACACCTTC
CDR3aa: CASSYSGGADGYTF

abundance: NA
d_gene: NA
j_gene: TRBJ2-1
v_gene: TRBV6-4
CDR3nt: TGTGCCAGCAGTGACGCAAACAATGAGCAGTTCTTC
CDR3aa: CASSDANNEQFF

abundance: NA
d_gene: NA
j_gene: TRBJ1-5
v_gene: TRBV14
CDR3nt: TGTGCCAGCAGCCAAGTTTTCTCACCCACTAGCAATCAGCCCCAGCATTTT
CDR3aa: CASSQVFSPTSNQPQHF

abundance: NA
d_gene: NA
j_gene: TRBJ1-1
v_gene: TRBV27
CDR3nt: TGTGCCAGCAGGCCCCTGGTGTGGTCGGATCCGAACACTGAAGCTTTCTTT
CDR3aa: CASRPLVWSDPNTEAFF

abundance: NA
d_gene: NA
j_gene: TRBJ2-1
v_gene: TRBV4-1
CDR3nt: TGCGCCAGCAGCCGCCCGGCAGCCAATGAGCAGTTCTTC
CDR3aa: CASSRPAANEQFF

abundance: NA
d_gene: NA
j_gene: TRBJ2-1
v_gene: TRBV11-2
CDR3nt: TGTGCCAGCAGTCTACAGGGAAGCTCCTACAATGAGCAGTTCTTC
CDR3aa: CASSLQGSSYNEQFF

abundance: NA
d_gene: NA
j_gene: TRBJ2-5
v_gene: TRBV4-1
CDR3nt: TGCGCCAGCAGCCAAGTAGGCGGGCAGGACCAAGAGACCCAGTACTTC
CDR3aa: CASSQVGGQDQETQYF